The T cell receptor (beta chain) described here comes from a study of response to subunit inactivated influenza vaccine. A remark on this clonotype: Antigen specificity is unknown.

Germline CDR1 is SGHVS and CDR2 is FNYEAQ. The CDR3 loop spans 15 amino acids. V lost 1 base and J lost 5; bases outside the gene matches: 8. Study-wide findings and caveats: The authors put forward the suggestion that each seasonal influenza vaccination may bring in only a limited number of new T cells.

MiXCR, run by TCRdb on the RT-PCR reads, gives a single entry per CDR3 protein. The table has about 300,000 distinct CDR3 sequences, 21% seen once; the top ten hold about 9.4%. The material was PBMCs from blood, obtained around 22 months after vaccination. The genes are TRBV7-6 and TRBJ2-7; the match to TRBD1 covers 7 bases. This clonotype originated in a man between 45 and 75 years old who received an inactivated influenza vaccine. CDR3 loop: CASSLGGGWGNEQYF. The CDR3 coding sequence is TGTGCCAGCAGCTTAGGAGGGGGCTGGGGGAACGAGCAGTACTTC.